The 9 T cell receptor beta chains below all came from one sample that was sequenced in a study of control samples from healthy donors and cancer patients. The repertoire was sequenced with immunoSEQ multiplex PCR; TCRdb's copy has only in-frame clones and lacks some. The data show 150,000 or so clones, around 88% seen once. Sequenced input: blood. These receptors were taken from a man aged 18-30 years in good health.

As for this clone: Other DNA sequences in the sample encode the same CDR3. V gene TRBV15 combines with J gene TRBJ1-4; the D gene is possibly TRBD1 (6 bases). The germline V gene encodes CDR1 LNHNV and CDR2 YYDKDF (reference sequence). The CDR3 spans 15 residues. Trimming pared 0 bases from V and 8 bases from J, leaving 13 bases between. The CDR3 protein is CATSRDRRQGEKLFF. CDR3 in DNA: TGTGCCACCAGCAGAGATAGGAGGCAGGGGGAAAAACTGTTTTTT. The full variable domain, with the rest looked up from reference TRBV15 and TRBJ1-4, is DAMVIQNPRYQVTQFGKPVTLSCSQTLNHNVMYWYQQKSSQAPKLLFHYYDKDFNNEADTPDNFQSRRPNTSFCFLDIRSPGLGDTAMYLCATSRDRRQGEKLFFGSGTQLSVL.

The gene calls are TRBV19 and TRBJ2-1, with D unclear. The CDR3 extends over 13 amino acids. CDR1 and CDR2 (germline): LNHDA, SQIVND (reference sequence). Trimming cost V 6 bases and J 1 base, with 7 bases left between them. The CDR3 bases are TGTGCCAGTAGCCCCACTTCCTACAATGAGCAGTTCTTC. This encodes CASSPTSYNEQFF.

This chain links TRBV6-6 with TRBJ2-5; D remains unclear. With 6 bases removed from V and 5 bases from J, the gap between germline ends came to 13 bases. This CDR3 is 13 amino acids long. In germline, CDR1 is MNHNY, CDR2 SVGAGI (reference sequence). In DNA, the CDR3 is TGTGCCAGCAGCCGAAACTATGATGAGACCCAGTACTTC. This gives the protein CASSRNYDETQYF.

The chain employs TRBV5-1 and TRBJ2-4; 14 nucleotides agree with TRBD2. The junction had 10 bases not matched to a gene; V was cut back by 3 bases and J by 11 bases. The CDR3 covers 16 residues. CDR1 is SGHRS and CDR2 is YFSETQ in the germline V gene. DNA for the CDR3: TGCGCCAGCAGCTCCAACCCGGGACTAGCGGGGGATGTTCAGTACTTC. Translated: CASSSNPGLAGDVQYF.

The chain couples TRBV7-6 to TRBJ2-1; no clear D gene. The CDR3 spans 13 residues. Germline assignment: CDR1 SGHVS and CDR2 FNYEAQ. V was trimmed by 1 base and J by 6 bases, leaving 7 bases between them. The CDR3 DNA sequence: TGTGCCAGCAGCTTAGTGGGCCGCAATGAGCAGTTCTTC. It codes for CASSLVGRNEQFF.

The chain is built from TRBV28 and TRBJ2-6, with D possibly being TRBD1 or TRBD2 (5 bases each). From germline, CDR1 is MDHEN and CDR2 SYDVKM. The CDR3 is made up of 16 amino acids. Trimming stripped 7 bases from V and 3 bases from J, with 16 bases between. The chain's CDR3 is CASNSLGEYGANVLTF. CDR3 nucleotides: TGTGCCAGCAACTCTCTGGGGGAATATGGGGCCAACGTCCTGACTTTC.

This chain uses TRBV28 with TRBJ1-5, with D unresolved. The CDR3 covers 12 residues. V lost 10 bases and J lost 2, with 9 bases in between. Germline V CDR1 and CDR2: MDHEN, SYDVKM. The CDR3 coding sequence is TGTGCCACGGGATTCGGCAATCAGCCCCAGCATTTT. It codes for CATGFGNQPQHF.

The chain couples TRBV7-9 to TRBJ2-3, with a tentative D call TRBD2 (5 bases). Germline assignment: CDR1 SEHNR and CDR2 FQNEAQ (reference sequence). CDR3 length: 15 residues. Trimming took 1 base from V and 2 from J, leaving 10 bases between them. The CDR3 spells CASSLGSGSTDTQYF. CDR3 nucleotide sequence: TGTGCCAGCAGCTTAGGGAGCGGATCCACAGATACGCAGTATTTT.

This clone was counted only a few times. The V call is TRBV7-8, the J call TRBJ1-1; D is unresolved. Germline CDR1 SGHVS, CDR2 FQNEAQ. This CDR3 region has 12 residues. The V and J ends lost 1 base and 4 bases respectively, with 4 bases between them. The DNA for the CDR3 is TGTGCCAGCAGCTTAGGGATCACTGAAGCTTTCTTT. Translation: CASSLGITEAFF.